This T cell receptor (beta chain) was identified during a study of CD8 T cells in Susac syndrome. Study-wide background: The sequenced Susac syndrome patients comprised five or six with active disease and about 8 in remission. At blood draw, Susac syndrome patients were therapy-naive, on corticosteroids, or on intravenous immunoglobulin alone.

The V and J ends lost 4 bases and 5 bases, in that order; junction bases with no gene match: 12. Germline CDR1 is GTSNPN and CDR2 is SVGIG (reference sequence). This CDR3 has 17 amino acids. After extraction with the RNeasy kit, about 0.45 to 1 ug of the RNA was reverse transcribed using random hexamers. Via MiXCR, TCRdb re-called the immunoSEQ multiplex PCR reads, giving one row per CDR3 protein. Among around 110,000 distinct CDR3 sequences listed, just over 95% were seen once. The sequenced material came from CD4+ T cells from PBMCs. This chain joins TRBV30 and TRBJ2-1; 12 nucleotides line up with TRBD2. This sequence was found in a human donor with Susac syndrome. The CDR3 loop is CAWKPLTSGRSNNEQFF. The CDR3 nucleotides are TGTGCCTGGAAGCCCTTGACTAGCGGGAGAAGCAACAATGAGCAGTTCTTC. Complete variable domain (other parts from reference TRBV30 and TRBJ2-1): SQTIHQWPATLVQPVGSPLSLECTVEGTSNPNLYWYRQAAGRGLQLLFYSVGIGQISSEVPQNLSASRPQDRQFILSSKKLLLSDSGFYLCAWKPLTSGRSNNEQFFGPGTRLTVL.